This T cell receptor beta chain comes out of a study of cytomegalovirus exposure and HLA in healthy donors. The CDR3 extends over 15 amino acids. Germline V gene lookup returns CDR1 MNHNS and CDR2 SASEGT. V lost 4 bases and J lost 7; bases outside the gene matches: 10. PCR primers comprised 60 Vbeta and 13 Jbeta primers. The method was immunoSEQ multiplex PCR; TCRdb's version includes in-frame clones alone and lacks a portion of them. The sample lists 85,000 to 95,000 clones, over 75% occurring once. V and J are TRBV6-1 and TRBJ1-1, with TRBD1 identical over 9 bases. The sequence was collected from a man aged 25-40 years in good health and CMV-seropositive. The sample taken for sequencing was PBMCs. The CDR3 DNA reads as TGTGCCAGCAGTGGCCGGGACAGGGCCCCCTGTGAAGCTTTCTTT. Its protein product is CASSGRDRAPCEAFF.